This entry lists 31 T cell receptor beta chains sequenced from one sample in a study of blood T cell repertoires in COVID-19. Some clones are missing from TCRdb's copy, which holds only in-frame ones; the method was immunoSEQ multiplex PCR. The table lists approximately 160,000 clones, approximately 80% of them singletons, with 2.9% in the top ten. Sequencing used peripheral blood. The receptors originated from a woman aged 60-75 years with acute or convalescent COVID-19.

The chain is built from TRBV15 and TRBJ2-7, with D tentatively TRBD1 (5 bases). The length of the CDR3 is 15 residues. Deletions cut 5 bases from V and 2 bases from J, with 16 bases between. From germline, CDR1 is LNHNV and CDR2 YYDKDF (reference sequence). The CDR3, as DNA: TGTGCCACCAGCGAGAAAGGTGGGGCTACCTACGAGCAGTACTTC. Translated, it gives CATSEKGGATYEQYF.

This CDR3 is CASSQETDISGANVLTF. The CDR3 region has the DNA TGCGCCAGCAGCCAAGAAACCGACATCTCTGGGGCCAACGTCCTGACTTTC. The chain recombines TRBV4-3 with TRBJ2-6; D remains unclear. Germline V lookup: CDR1 LGHNA, CDR2 YSLEER. Trimming stripped 0 bases from V and 0 bases from J, with 9 bases between. The CDR3 extends over 17 amino acids.

In its sample, this clone was seen once. The chain couples TRBV6-1 to TRBJ1-4, with 7 positions matching TRBD1. Germline V lookup: CDR1 MNHNS, CDR2 SASEGT. The CDR3 runs to 14 residues. V shed 6 bases and J 4 bases; nucleotides not matched to a gene: 5. The CDR3 spells CASRPGTVNEKLFF. The DNA for the CDR3 is TGTGCCAGCAGGCCCGGGACAGTTAATGAAAAACTGTTTTTT.

The J gene is TRBJ1-2, the V gene TRBV9; possible D gene TRBD1, 5 bases. CDR1 is SGDLS, CDR2 YYNGEE, per germline. Trimming took 4 bases from V and 0 from J, leaving 16 bases between them. CDR3 size: 16 residues. CDR3 sequence (DNA): TGTGCCAGCAGCCCCCCAGGACAATTAGCTAACTATGGCTACACCTTC. This translates into CASSPPGQLANYGYTF.

This clone has a single count. The V and J genes are TRBV6-2 or TRBV6-3 and TRBJ1-5; D is undetermined. Trimming removed 0 bases from V and 5 bases from J, with 5 bases in between. CDR3 length: 13 residues. Germline V gene sequence: CDR1 MNHEY, CDR2 SVGEGT. The CDR3 loop reads CASSYSQYQPQHF. The CDR3, as DNA: TGTGCCAGCAGTTACTCCCAGTATCAGCCCCAGCATTTT.

CDR3 sequence: CASSLPPANYGYTF. CDR3 DNA sequence: TGTGCCAGCAGTTTACCCCCAGCTAACTATGGCTACACCTTC. V usage is TRBV28 and J usage is TRBJ1-2; D gene unclear. V was clipped by 2 bases and J by 0 bases, with 7 bases between them. The CDR3 totals 14 residues. Germline CDR1 is MDHEN and CDR2 is SYDVKM.

The genes are TRBV30 and TRBJ1-3, with D tentatively TRBD1 (5 bases). Germline CDR1 GTSNPN, CDR2 SVGIG (reference sequence). The CDR3 runs to 16 residues. V shed 2 bases and J shed 0 bases, with 14 bases lying between them. CDR3 in amino acids: CAWSPTGGASGNTIYF. The CDR3, as DNA: TGTGCCTGGAGTCCGACCGGAGGGGCCTCTGGAAACACCATATATTTT.

The chain employs TRBV14 and TRBJ1-2, with D possibly TRBD1 on 5 matching bases. V dropped 4 bases and J dropped 11 bases, with 14 bases sitting between them. Per the germline V gene, CDR1 is SGHDN and CDR2 is FVKESK. The CDR3 extends over 12 amino acids. The CDR3: CASSLNSGGYTF. The CDR3 DNA is TGTGCCAGCAGCCTTAACTCCGGGGGATACACCTTC.

J is TRBJ2-3 and V is TRBV12-5; 7 nucleotides match TRBD1. V shed 0 bases and J 3 bases; nucleotides not matched to a gene: 12. The CDR3 loop spans 18 amino acids. The germline V gene has CDR1 LGHNT and CDR2 FRNRAP. The CDR3 spells CASGLVHPVGRGTDTQYF. The CDR3 coding sequence is TGTGCTAGTGGTTTGGTACACCCGGTGGGCAGGGGGACAGATACGCAGTATTTT.

The V call is TRBV2, the J call TRBJ1-2; 9 bases line up with TRBD1. The V gene end was trimmed by 5 bases and the J gene end by 6 bases; junction bases not matched to a gene: 10. The CDR3 consists of 15 residues. Germline V gives CDR1 SNHLY, CDR2 FYNNEI. The CDR3 loop is CASSLIQGAENGYTF. The CDR3 bases are TGTGCCAGCAGTCTGATACAGGGGGCTGAAAATGGCTACACCTTC.

The chain carries TRBV7-2 and TRBJ2-1, with 16 positions matching TRBD2. CDR3 length: 16 amino acids. Per germline, CDR1 SGHTA and CDR2 FQGNSA. The V and J ends lost 3 bases and 9 bases, in that order; junction bases with no gene match: 5. DNA of the CDR3: TGTGCCAGCAGCTTCCCCGGGACTAGCGGGGGGGCTGAGCAGTTCTTC. This codes for CASSFPGTSGGAEQFF.

The chain carries TRBV6-5 and TRBJ1-6; TRBD1 might be the D (6 bases). Germline CDR1 reads MNHEY; CDR2 reads SVGAGI. There are 15 residues in the CDR3. V lost 5 bases, J lost 4 bases, and 12 bases lay in between. Here the CDR3 DNA reads TGTGCCAGCAGTCCCGGGGGGCAGTATAATTCACCCCTCCACTTT. It codes for CASSPGGQYNSPLHF.

This clone was recorded only once. The CDR3 sequence is CASSYGQYYEQYF. CDR3 in DNA: TGTGCCAGCAGCTACGGACAATACTACGAGCAGTACTTC. The chain recombines TRBV5-6 with TRBJ2-7, with D maybe TRBD1 (5 bases). The V end was cut by 3 bases, the J end by 3 bases, with 10 bases between. The CDR3 has 13 residues. Germline CDR1 and CDR2: SGHDT and YYEEEE.

This clone was picked up one time. The chain is built from TRBV7-6 and TRBJ2-5; 9 nucleotides agree with TRBD1. The CDR3 consists of 15 residues. Germline-derived CDR1 and CDR2 are SGHVS and FNYEAQ. Trimming cost V 6 bases and J 3 bases; bases outside gene matches: 8. CDR3 protein: CASSNSGTGKETQYF. In nucleotides, the CDR3 is TGTGCCAGCAGTAACTCCGGGACAGGGAAAGAGACCCAGTACTTC.

The chain carries TRBV18 and TRBJ1-3; no clear D. The V end was cut by 3 bases, the J end by 0 bases, with 12 bases between. Germline V CDR1 and CDR2: KGHSH, LQKENI. CDR3 size: 16 residues. The CDR3 DNA reads as TGTGCCAGCTCACCCACATCCTCCTTCTCTGGAAACACCATATATTTT. Translating it yields CASSPTSSFSGNTIYF.

The V gene is TRBV6-5, the J gene TRBJ2-2; 8 bases agree with TRBD2. The CDR3 length is 13 residues. CDR1 is MNHEY and CDR2 is SVGAGI in the germline V gene. V was pared by 4 bases and J by 9 bases, with 4 bases of the junction left unmatched. The chain's CDR3 is CASSWTSPRELFF. CDR3 nucleotide sequence: TGTGCCAGCAGTTGGACTAGCCCAAGGGAGCTGTTTTTT.

This clone turned up a few times. V usage is TRBV14 and J usage is TRBJ2-5, with 7 bases fitting TRBD2. The CDR3 runs to 15 residues. The J segment lost 4 bases and the V segment lost 0 bases, leaving 5 bases of the junction unmatched. The V gene's germline CDR1 is SGHDN and CDR2 FVKESK. In DNA form, the CDR3 reads TGTGCCAGCAGCCAAGATTGGAGCGGGGTAGAGACCCAGTACTTC. Its translation: CASSQDWSGVETQYF.

This clone was seen once. This sequence joins TRBV6-6 and TRBJ1-2, with unresolved D. CDR3 length equals 14 residues. V was clipped by 0 bases and J by 4 bases, with 9 bases between them. Germline lookup yields CDR1 MNHNY and CDR2 SVGAGI (reference sequence). The CDR3 bases are TGTGCCAGCAGTTACTCCTTATCGGGCTATGGCTACACCTTC. Protein product: CASSYSLSGYGYTF.

The V and J genes are TRBV5-1 and TRBJ1-2, with D possibly TRBD1 on 6 matching bases. This CDR3 is built from 12 residues. Trimming left V 2 bases short and J 6 bases short, with 8 bases between. Per germline, CDR1 SGHRS and CDR2 YFSETQ. The CDR3 here is CASSLPGDGYTF. In DNA form, the CDR3 reads TGCGCCAGCAGCTTACCAGGGGATGGCTACACCTTC.

This clone has more than one count but fewer than ten. The chain employs TRBV30 and TRBJ1-1; TRBD1 aligns across 7 bases. The germline gives CDR1 GTSNPN, CDR2 SVGIG (reference sequence). The CDR3 spans 12 residues. The ends lost 8 bases at V and 4 bases at J; junction bases unmatched: 7. The CDR3 nucleotides read TGTGCCGGAGACAGGGAGCGCACTGAAGCTTTCTTT. Translated, it gives CAGDRERTEAFF.

This clone was recorded a few times. This chain joins TRBV18 and TRBJ1-1, with D uncertain. Between the trimmed V and J ends, which lost 5 bases and 1 base, there was a span of 11 bases. The CDR3 covers 14 residues. Germline V lookup: CDR1 KGHSH, CDR2 LQKENI. The CDR3 nucleotides are TGTGCCAGCTCATCAACAGTCCCGAACACTGAAGCTTTCTTT. This encodes CASSSTVPNTEAFF. The full variable domain, in which reference TRBV18 and TRBJ1-1 provide the parts outside the CDR3, is NAGVMQNPRHLVRRRGQEARLRCSPMKGHSHVYWYRQLPEEGLKFMVYLQKENIIDESGMPKERFSAEFPKEGPSILRIQQVVRGDSAAYFCASSSTVPNTEAFFGQGTRLTVV.

The rearrangement uses TRBV6-5 and TRBJ2-7, with D tentatively TRBD1 (7 bases). There are 14 residues in the CDR3. Germline CDR1 reads MNHEY; CDR2 reads SVGAGI. Trimming pared 5 bases from V and 2 bases from J, leaving 13 bases between. CDR3 sequence (DNA): TGTGCCAGCAGTCAAACAGGGGAGGCCTACGAGCAGTACTTC. Translating gives CASSQTGEAYEQYF.

The chain links TRBV29-1 to TRBJ2-3; 7 bases align to TRBD1. Trimming removed 6 bases from V and 3 bases from J; junction bases left unmatched: 3. CDR1 and CDR2 from the germline V gene are SQVTM and ANQGSEA. The CDR3 covers 12 residues. DNA of the CDR3: TGCAGCGTGGGGGACAGAACAGATACGCAGTATTTT. The encoded protein is CSVGDRTDTQYF.

The CDR3 DNA reads as TGCAGCGTTTCGCAGGGGGCGGGTGAGCAGTACTTC. This codes for CSVSQGAGEQYF. This rearrangement joins TRBV29-1 to TRBJ2-7, with 8 bases fitting TRBD1. Looked up from germline, CDR1 is SQVTM and CDR2 is ANQGSEA. The CDR3 extends over 12 amino acids. Trimming cost V 5 bases and J 7 bases; bases outside gene matches: 7.

This clone was picked up one time. The gene calls are TRBV6-2 or TRBV6-3 and TRBJ2-4; 11 nucleotides align to TRBD2. The V segment lost 2 bases and the J segment 6 bases; nucleotides outside the gene matches: 9. CDR1 is MNHEY, CDR2 SVGEGT, per germline. The CDR3 is 17 amino acids. Here the CDR3 reads CASSYRVAGGPGNIQYF. In DNA, the CDR3 is TGTGCCAGCAGTTACAGGGTAGCGGGGGGGCCGGGAAACATTCAGTACTTC.

In this sample, this clone turned up a few times. The chain recombines TRBV5-4 with TRBJ1-4; TRBD1 matches 8 bases. V was pared by 1 base and J by 3 bases, with 2 bases of the junction left unmatched. The V gene's germline CDR1 is SGHNT and CDR2 YYREEE (reference sequence). The CDR3 totals 15 residues. The CDR3 is CASSLRTGSNEKLFF. CDR3 DNA: TGTGCCAGCAGCTTGCGGACAGGGTCTAATGAAAAACTGTTTTTT. Looking up the rest from reference TRBV5-4 and TRBJ1-4 gives the full variable domain: ETGVTQSPTHLIKTRGQQVTLRCSSQSGHNTVSWYQQALGQGPQFIFQYYREEENGRGNFPPRFSGLQFPNYSSELNVNALELDDSALYLCASSLRTGSNEKLFFGSGTQLSVL.

V and J are TRBV27 and TRBJ2-7; TRBD2 is a possible D gene (5 bases). Germline CDR1 MNHEY, CDR2 SMNVEV (reference sequence). CDR3 length equals 13 residues. V shed 5 bases and J shed 2 bases, with 10 bases lying between them. The CDR3 DNA reads as TGTGCCAGCAGTAGAGGGTATACCTACGAGCAGTACTTC. Translating gives CASSRGYTYEQYF.

The chain uses TRBV11-3 and TRBJ2-3, with D perhaps matching TRBD2 (5 bases). This CDR3 contains 14 residues. The germline V gene encodes CDR1 SGHNT and CDR2 YENEEA. Trimming stripped 8 bases from V and 2 bases from J, with 14 bases between. The CDR3 DNA reads TGTGCCAGCTCGTCCGGGGAGACCACAGATACGCAGTATTTT. It translates to CASSSGETTDTQYF.

The chain links TRBV5-4 to TRBJ2-5; D is possibly TRBD2 (6 bases). V was pared by 3 bases and J by 2 bases, with 14 bases between. Germline CDR1 reads SGHNT; CDR2 reads YYREEE (reference sequence). The CDR3 has 15 amino acids. The CDR3 sequence: CASSSPGLGQETQYF. For the CDR3, the DNA is TGTGCCAGCAGCTCTCCGGGACTTGGACAAGAGACCCAGTACTTC.

This chain connects TRBV4-1 to TRBJ1-1; unclear D gene. Germline CDR1 MGHRA, CDR2 YSYEKL. V lost 3 bases and J lost 1, with 9 bases in between. This CDR3 is built from 14 residues. CDR3 coding DNA: TGCGCCAGCAGCCAGGCTCGGGGGAACACTGAAGCTTTCTTT. It encodes CASSQARGNTEAFF.

On this clone itself: This same CDR3 is encoded by further DNA sequences in the sample. The chain carries TRBV18 and TRBJ1-1; D may be TRBD1 (5 bases). The CDR3 is made up of 14 amino acids. The V end lost 3 bases, the J end lost 0 bases, and 8 bases lay between the germline ends. Germline CDR1 is KGHSH and CDR2 is LQKENI. The chain's CDR3 is CASSPDILNTEAFF. The CDR3, as DNA: TGTGCCAGCTCACCGGACATTTTGAACACTGAAGCTTTCTTT.